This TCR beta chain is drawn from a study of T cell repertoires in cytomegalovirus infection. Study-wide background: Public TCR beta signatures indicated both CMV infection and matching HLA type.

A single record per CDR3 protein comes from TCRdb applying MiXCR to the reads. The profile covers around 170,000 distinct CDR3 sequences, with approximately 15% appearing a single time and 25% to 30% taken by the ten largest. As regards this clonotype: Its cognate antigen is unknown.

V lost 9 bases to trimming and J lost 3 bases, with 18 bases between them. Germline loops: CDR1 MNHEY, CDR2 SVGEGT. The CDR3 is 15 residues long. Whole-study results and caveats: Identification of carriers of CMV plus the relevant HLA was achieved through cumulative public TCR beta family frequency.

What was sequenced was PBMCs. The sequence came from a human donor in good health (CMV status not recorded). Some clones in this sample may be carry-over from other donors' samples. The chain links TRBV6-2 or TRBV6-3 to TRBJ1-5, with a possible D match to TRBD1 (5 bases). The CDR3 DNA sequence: TGTGCCAGTCGAAGGCGGGCAGGGAACAATCAGCCCCAGCATTTT. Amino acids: CASRRRAGNNQPQHF.